What follows are 8 T cell receptor beta chains derived from one specimen sequenced in a study of T-cell memory formation after mild COVID-19. TCRdb ran MiXCR on the 5' RACE reads and lists one entry per CDR3 protein. The repertoire includes around 440,000 distinct CDR3 sequences, approximately 18% of them detected once, and about 12% sits in the top ten. The sample comprised PBMCs or a T cell subset sorted from them (not recorded which). The receptors here all came from an adult woman who had mild COVID-19 (a few samples of this study predate the infection). Cell type and time point are not known.

V is TRBV3-1 and J is TRBJ2-5, with D possibly called TRBD1 or TRBD2 (6 bases each). Germline assignment: CDR1 LGHDT and CDR2 YNNKEL (reference sequence). Between the trimmed V and J ends, which lost 0 bases and 5 bases, there was a span of 13 bases. CDR3 length: 15 amino acids. CDR3: CASSQEGGLRETQYF. Here the CDR3 DNA reads TGTGCCAGCAGCCAAGAGGGGGGCCTCAGGGAGACCCAGTACTTC.

This clonotype was detected a few times. The chain uses TRBV27 and TRBJ2-2; weak D call: TRBD1 (6 bases). This CDR3 contains 14 residues. Germline V lookup: CDR1 MNHEY, CDR2 SMNVEV (reference sequence). The ends were cut back, 3 bases at V and 5 bases at J, with 10 bases in the middle. CDR3 in amino acids: CASSLQGWTGELFF. Here the CDR3 DNA reads TGTGCCAGCAGTTTGCAGGGGTGGACCGGGGAGCTGTTTTTT.

In its sample, this clonotype was seen a few times. Sequence at one end of the junction differs from germline and may be a read error. The V gene is TRBV7-7, the J gene TRBJ2-5, with D perhaps matching TRBD2 (6 bases). Germline V lookup: CDR1 SSHAT, CDR2 FNYEAQ (reference sequence). The CDR3 extends over 13 amino acids. CDR3 loop: CASSTGVSRTQYF. DNA of the CDR3: TGTGCTAGCAGCACGGGGGTATCTAGGACCCAGTACTTC.

V gene TRBV11-2 combines with J gene TRBJ2-2, with TRBD2 identical over 8 bases. From germline, CDR1 is SGHAT and CDR2 FQNNGV. V shed 5 bases and J 6 bases; nucleotides not matched to a gene: 5. This CDR3 contains 14 residues. Written as DNA, the CDR3 is TGTGCCAGCAGCGGGACTAGGGGCGCCGGGGAGCTGTTTTTT. This codes for CASSGTRGAGELFF.

The chain carries TRBV14 and TRBJ2-7; D unclear. This CDR3 is built from 13 residues. Per the germline V gene, CDR1 is SGHDN and CDR2 is FVKESK. V was cut by 1 base and J by 2 bases, with 6 bases left in between. DNA of the CDR3: TGTGCCAGCAGCCAAGCATTTACCTACGAGCAGTACTTC. It encodes CASSQAFTYEQYF.

This clonotype has just a few counts. CDR3 residues: CASSLGVSGFNNEQFF. Written as DNA, the CDR3 is TGCGCCAGCAGCTTGGGGGTGTCAGGGTTTAACAATGAGCAGTTCTTC. The chain links TRBV5-1 to TRBJ2-1, with D possibly matching TRBD1 (5 bases). Trimming took off 0 bases at V and 5 bases at J, with 15 bases between the two ends. Germline V gives CDR1 SGHRS, CDR2 YFSETQ. The CDR3 totals 16 residues.

This clonotype was found many times. The V call is TRBV12-3 or TRBV12-4, the J call TRBJ1-5; the D is unclear. V was cut by 5 bases and J by 6 bases, with 11 bases left in between. This CDR3 has 13 amino acids. This CDR3 reads CASSLNIGQPQHF. Written as DNA, the CDR3 is TGTGCCAGCAGTCTCAATATAGGTCAGCCCCAGCATTTT.

The chain has TRBV18 and TRBJ2-2; 7 positions match TRBD1. In germline, CDR1 is KGHSH, CDR2 LQKENI. This CDR3 contains 16 residues. The V and J ends lost 4 bases and 7 bases, in that order; junction bases with no gene match: 12. CDR3 nucleotide sequence: TGTGCCAGCTCACTGGGGACAGAGGACGTACACGGGGAGCTGTTTTTT. It translates to CASSLGTEDVHGELFF. The complete variable domain, with remaining parts taken from reference TRBV18 and TRBJ2-2, reads NAGVMQNPRHLVRRRGQEARLRCSPMKGHSHVYWYRQLPEEGLKFMVYLQKENIIDESGMPKERFSAEFPKEGPSILRIQQVVRGDSAAYFCASSLGTEDVHGELFFGEGSRLTVL.